What follows is one T cell receptor (beta chain) and its context. Its antigen is currently unknown. The source of the sample is a study of T-cell reconstitution after alpha-beta-depleted transplantation in children. Broader study findings: Surviving thymic progenitors and recipient T cells were the source of high TCRbeta diversity at day 60 in some patients. Newly generated T cells supplied most T-cell counts and diversity one year post-transplant.

CDR3 length: 15 residues. The germline V and J ends were trimmed by 6 bases and 2 bases, with 17 bases remaining between them. CDR1 is MNHNS, CDR2 SASEGT, per germline. It was with unique molecular identifiers that the TCRbeta library was prepared. Each CDR3 protein is one row after TCRdb ran MiXCR on the PCR reads. Of 100,000 or so distinct CDR3 sequences in the sample, about 25% are singletons; the top ten hold around 21%. This material consisted of PBMCs, taken before TCRalphabeta/CD19-depleted stem cell transplant. This TCR came from a boy aged 2-15 years with acute lymphoblastic leukemia, due to receive a stem cell transplant. The chain links TRBV6-1 to TRBJ2-7, with D unresolved. The CDR3, as DNA: TGTGCCAGCAGCCATACCCCTGGCGGCGCCTACGAGCAGTACTTC. This translates into CASSHTPGGAYEQYF.